The rows below give T cell receptor beta chains drawn from one sample of a study of beta chain features in type 1 diabetes. Libraries were prepared by immunoSEQ multiplex PCR; TCRdb keeps only in-frame clonotypes and omits some of them. Of around 14,000 clones listed, roughly three quarters are singletons. The sample comprised stem cell memory CD4+ T cells from blood. These receptors originate from a woman between 18 and 30 years old with type 1 diabetes. Both conserved end residues are part of each CDR3. A D gene is named only where the DNA matches it firmly. Clone size is stated in some rows and not others, as once, few, many or a class when expanded.

13	TRBV5-6	-	TRBD2	TRBJ2-5	TGTGCCAGCAGCTTTGGGAGGGTGGAGACCCAGTACTTC	CASSFGRVETQYF
16	TRBV18	-	-	TRBJ1-4	TGTGCCAGCTCACCACCGGGGGGTGCAACTAATGAAAAACTGTTTTTT	CASSPPGGATNEKLFF
15	TRBV5-1	-	TRBD1	TRBJ2-2	TGCGCCAGCAGGGTCGGACAGGGGAACACCGGGGAGCTGTTTTTT	CASRVGQGNTGELFF
17	TRBV28	-	-	TRBJ2-1	TGTGCCAGCAGCCCCCTCCTCGGGTCGTACCCCTACAATGAGCAGTTCTTC	CASSPLLGSYPYNEQFF
13	TRBV29-1	-	-	TRBJ2-1	TGCAGCGTGTCTGGGAGCTCCTACAATGAGCAGTTCTTC	CSVSGSSYNEQFF
13	TRBV5-1	few	-	TRBJ2-3	TGCGCCAGCAGCTTGGAACCCTCGGGTACGCAGTATTTT	CASSLEPSGTQYF
17	TRBV14	few	TRBD2	TRBJ2-1	TGTGCCAGCAGCCAAGGACAACTTAGCGGGAGGTTCAATGAGCAGTTCTTC	CASSQGQLSGRFNEQFF
15	TRBV18	-	-	TRBJ2-3	TGTGCCAGCTCACCAATACAGGGCTTTTTAGATACGCAGTATTTT	CASSPIQGFLDTQYF
16	TRBV7-3	-	-	TRBJ1-2	TGTGCCAGCAGCTTAGCGGGACCTCCTGCTAACTATGGCTACACCTTC	CASSLAGPPANYGYTF
17	TRBV11-1	once	TRBD2	TRBJ2-1	TGTGCCAGCAGCTTAGCTACCGGGACTAGCGGGAGGAATGAGCAGTTCTTC	CASSLATGTSGRNEQFF
19	TRBV19	-	TRBD2	TRBJ2-1	TGTGCCAGTAGCAAAGGACTAGCGGGAGCCGGAATCAACTACAATGAGCAGTTCTTC	CASSKGLAGAGINYNEQFF
15	TRBV7-2	once	-	TRBJ1-4	TGTGCCAGCAGCTCCCAGGGGACAACTAATGAAAAACTGTTTTTT	CASSSQGTTNEKLFF
17	TRBV12-5	-	-	TRBJ2-3	TGTGCTAGTGGTTTGGTACTAGGAAGAGCTAGCACAGATACGCAGTATTTT	CASGLVLGRASTDTQYF
17	TRBV21-1	-	-	TRBJ2-1	TGTGCCAGCAGCAAAGCGGCTAGCGGGAGCCTCTACAATGAGCAGTTCTTC	CASSKAASGSLYNEQFF
14	TRBV30	few	TRBD2	TRBJ2-7	TGTGCCTGGGGGCTAGCGGGAGTTCTCTACGAGCAGTACTTC	CAWGLAGVLYEQYF
16	TRBV5-1	-	TRBD1	TRBJ1-1	TGCGCCAGCAGCCAGCCAACGACAGGGGTGAACACTGAAGCTTTCTTT	CASSQPTTGVNTEAFF
15	TRBV11-2	-	-	TRBJ2-3	TGTGCCAGCAGTCAGATAGCTCCACGCACAGATACGCAGTATTTT	CASSQIAPRTDTQYF
13	TRBV28	-	-	TRBJ1-1	TGTGCCAGCCTTCTAACAGGGAAAACTGAAGCTTTCTTT	CASLLTGKTEAFF
13	TRBV5-1	once	-	TRBJ2-5	TGCGCCAGCAGCTTACTAGTGGAAGAGACCCAGTACTTC	CASSLLVEETQYF
18	TRBV6-1	once	TRBD1	TRBJ1-2	TGTGCCAGCAGTGAATCGCGGACAGGGTCACAACCCCACTATGGCTACACCTTC	CASSESRTGSQPHYGYTF
14	TRBV7-2	-	TRBD1	TRBJ1-2	TGTGCCAGCAGCTTAGTCTTCAGGGGGATAGGCTACACCTTC	CASSLVFRGIGYTF
15	TRBV28	few	-	TRBJ1-5	TGTGCCAGCATGCCGTCCTCGACAGGCGGGGGGCCCCAGCATTTT	CASMPSSTGGGPQHF
17	TRBV2	few	-	TRBJ2-1	TGTGCCAGCAGCGAAGACTTATGGAATAGGCGGTACAATGAGCAGTTCTTC	CASSEDLWNRRYNEQFF
14	TRBV29-1	-	TRBD1	TRBJ2-5	TGCAGCGTTAAGGTGACAGGGGGCTGGGAGACCCAGTACTTC	CSVKVTGGWETQYF
15	TRBV30	-	TRBD2	TRBJ2-1	TGTGCCTGGAGTCGGACTAGCGGGAGATACAATGAGCAGTTCTTC	CAWSRTSGRYNEQFF
15	TRBV28	-	-	TRBJ1-1	TGTGCCAGCAGTCCCCCCTTTAACGGGAACACTGAAGCTTTCTTT	CASSPPFNGNTEAFF
13	TRBV30	-	-	TRBJ1-2	TGTGCCTGGATTGGCAGGTCAAACTATGGCTACACCTTC	CAWIGRSNYGYTF
15	TRBV4-3	few	-	TRBJ1-2	TGCGCCAGCAGCCAAGAACAGGTGACTCACTATGGCTACACCTTC	CASSQEQVTHYGYTF
13	TRBV4-3	few	TRBD1	TRBJ1-5	TGCGCCAGCAGCCAGGCAGGGGGCCAGCCCCAGCATTTT	CASSQAGGQPQHF
15	TRBV9	-	TRBD2	TRBJ2-3	TGTGCCAGCAACGCCGGGACTAGAGACACAGATACGCAGTATTTT	CASNAGTRDTDTQYF
15	TRBV6-6	few	-	TRBJ2-3	TGTGCCAGCAGTTCTGAGGCTTCGGGCACAGATACGCAGTATTTT	CASSSEASGTDTQYF
13	TRBV5-1	-	-	TRBJ2-7	TGCGCCAGCAGCTGGAGGGTAGCCTACGAGCAGTACTTC	CASSWRVAYEQYF
13	TRBV7-8	once	-	TRBJ1-5	TGTGCCAGCAGCTTATGGGGGCATCAGCCCCAGCATTTT	CASSLWGHQPQHF
17	TRBV5-1	-	TRBD2	TRBJ2-1	TGCGCCAGCAGCTCCCCGTATACTAGCGGGAGGCCCGATGAGCAGTTCTTC	CASSSPYTSGRPDEQFF
13	TRBV7-9	-	-	TRBJ2-1	TGTGCCAGCAGCTTAGCGAGAGTGTATGAGCAGTTCTTC	CASSLARVYEQFF
16	TRBV21-1	few	-	TRBJ2-1	TGTGCCAGCAGCATCTTACTAGCGGGAGGTGGCGATGAGCAGTTCTTC	CASSILLAGGGDEQFF
12	TRBV29-1	once	-	TRBJ2-2	TGCAGCGCTAGGACAGACACCGGGGAGCTGTTTTTT	CSARTDTGELFF
18	TRBV21-1	-	-	TRBJ1-2	TGTGCCAGCAGCAAAGGAGGGATATGGGCAAAACTCGCGTATGGCTACACCTTC	CASSKGGIWAKLAYGYTF
14	TRBV18	-	TRBD1	TRBJ2-3	TGTGCCAGCTCACCGAGAACAGGGGCAGATACGCAGTATTTT	CASSPRTGADTQYF
13	TRBV10-3	-	-	TRBJ2-7	TGTGCCATCACCTCGGGAACCCACTACGAGCAGTACTTC	CAITSGTHYEQYF
18	TRBV19	-	TRBD2	TRBJ2-2	TGTGCCAGTAGTCCTGGACTAGCGGGAGCCGCGGGCACCGGGGAGCTGTTTTTT	CASSPGLAGAAGTGELFF
12	TRBV5-6	-	-	TRBJ1-1	TGTGCCAGCAGCTTGGGCAGGGAGGGAGCTTTCTTT	CASSLGREGAFF
16	TRBV28	-	TRBD1	TRBJ2-7	TGTGCCAGCAGTGGTGGGTCCGGGACAGGGGGCGGCGAGCAGTACTTC	CASSGGSGTGGGEQYF
13	TRBV5-1	-	-	TRBJ1-2	TGCGCCAGCAGCCCAGGGGTCAACTATGGCTACACCTTC	CASSPGVNYGYTF
16	TRBV18	once	TRBD2	TRBJ2-1	TGTGCCAGCTCACCCACCGGGGACAGCCTAGCGGGAGAGCAGTTCTTC	CASSPTGDSLAGEQFF